What follows describes a single T cell receptor beta chain. Its specificity is unknown. This CDR3 has 15 residues. The germline V gene encodes CDR1 SGHVS and CDR2 FNYEAQ. V lost 5 bases and J 2 bases, leaving 15 bases between the germline ends. The data stem from a study of T-cell reconstitution after alpha-beta-depleted transplantation in children. Overall study results and limits: Among T cells one year after transplant, newly produced cells accounted for most counts and diversity. Reportedly, only several hundred clones from non-depleted graft cells drove alpha-beta T-cell counts at about two months.

A TCRbeta library incorporating unique molecular identifiers was prepared. TCRdb fed the PCR reads into MiXCR, producing one record per CDR3 protein. The data hold 60,000 to 100,000 distinct CDR3 sequences, with around 18% observed a single time. The sequencing used PBMCs, mostly from graft donor cells, collected 360 days after TCRalphabeta/CD19-depleted stem cell transplant. This rearrangement joins TRBV7-6 to TRBJ2-5; D unclear. The TCR originated in a male patient aged 2-9 years who had a stem cell transplant for acute lymphoblastic leukemia, so the T cells may come from the graft donor. As DNA, the CDR3 is TGTGCCAGCAGCCCCCGTGGGTGGGAACAAGAGACCCAGTACTTC. It translates to CASSPRGWEQETQYF.